The 2 T cell receptor beta chains below all came from one sample that was sequenced in a study of T cell clonotyping in hematopoietic cell transplantation. Sequencing used immunoSEQ multiplex PCR; TCRdb keeps in-frame clones, though not all of them. The sample lists 12,000 to 15,000 clones; about nine tenths were seen once. Sequenced here: PBMCs, sampled 100 days after allogeneic stem cell transplant. These receptors were obtained from a male patient aged 50 to 60 who had an allogeneic stem cell transplant from an unrelated donor, so T cells may come from the graft donor. Some clones in this sample may be carry-over from other donors' samples.

This chain connects TRBV6-5 to TRBJ2-7, with 7 nucleotides matching TRBD2. The CDR3 runs to 15 residues. From germline, CDR1 is MNHEY and CDR2 SVGAGI. Unmatched junction bases numbered 9, after V lost 5 bases and J lost 2 bases. CDR3 sequence reads: CASSRSGEKTYEQYF. CDR3 DNA: TGTGCCAGCAGTCGCAGCGGGGAAAAGACCTACGAGCAGTACTTC.

The chain is built from TRBV6-1 and TRBJ1-2, with D perhaps TRBD1 (5 bases). This CDR3 region has 15 residues. Trimming stripped 1 base from V and 3 bases from J, with 12 bases between. The germline CDR1 and CDR2 sequences are MNHNS and SASEGT. CDR3 sequence reads: CASSEGTEGYYGYTF. CDR3 nucleotides: TGTGCCAGCAGTGAAGGGACTGAGGGGTACTATGGCTACACCTTC.